The T cell receptor (beta chain) described here comes from a study of tumor-infiltrating lymphocytes in localized non-small cell lung cancer (dated by TCRdb to about 2021). Concerning the study at large: The cohort included patients whose samples were collected after neoadjuvant chemotherapy, as well as both smokers and never-smokers and several histologies. Each patient contributed resected tumor tissue and uninvolved lung tissue from the same patient, described as non-adjacent to the tumor. Flow cytometry, multiplex immunofluorescence, RNA-seq, exome sequencing and proteomics were applied to the same patients as TCR sequencing, which was one of several integrated assays. The overall ICON cohort comprised 150 or so surgical patients with localized non-small cell lung cancer whose tumors were resected. For 45 to 70 patients, immunoSEQ T-cell fraction was compared between paired tumor and uninvolved lung. On the study overall, not on this receptor specifically: In line with immunofluorescence CD3 counts, TCRbeta sequencing supported higher T cell infiltration in tumors compared with uninvolved lung tissue. The TCR-derived T-cell fraction showed no difference between the flow cytometry-defined immunotypes IM1 (good prognosis) and IM2 (poor prognosis). Assay coverage differed among patients according to how much tissue was available, so only a subset of the cohort had TCR sequencing. Because different assays used different pieces of the same tissue, technical variation could not be distinguished from intratumor heterogeneity.

The immunoSEQ assay used for TCR sequencing gave the T-cell fraction in both tumor and uninvolved lung tissue. From the authors' description of their analysis: For survival analysis, patients were divided into high (upper tertile) and low (lower two tertiles) T-cell fraction groups, which were compared by log-rank test. A signed-rank test was used to test paired tumor versus uninvolved lung differences in T-cell fraction. In its TCRdb copy, this immuneACCESS table keeps in-frame sequences only and misses some clones. Where compared with another copy, unresolved V genes explain less than half of these, and the others have no known cause. V and J calls and clone size are as listed in that table; D and trimming were resolved from the DNA. The sample has roughly 15,000 clones on record, 68% of them singletons. Jointly, the top ten make up less than 9.5% of the sample. Turning to this clone: Its binding antigen is unknown. No base qualities exist here, and no much larger clone lies one base off it.

The CDR3 runs 16 residues from the cysteine to the phenylalanine. The CDR3 DNA has 48 bases and is translated from base 1. The germline V gene gives CDR1 as SGDLS and CDR2 as YYNGEE. V lost 4 bases and J lost 0 bases, and the count of bases not matched to a germline gene is 9. Enrollment in ICON was initiated in April 2016, and the last patient was enrolled in late 2018. In a subcohort of 60 to 85 patients, fresh tumor and matched uninvolved tissue were collected for in-depth immune analyses, with TCR sequencing among those analyses. DNA isolated from bulk tissue, without cell sorting, was used for TCR sequencing.

The chain couples TRBV9 to TRBJ1-2; 7 central nucleotides agree with TRBD1. The source material was uninvolved lung tissue not adjacent to the tumor. This clonotype was sampled from a human donor with non-small cell lung cancer. Here is the DNA: TGTGCCAGCAGCCCTAGGACAGGAGAATCTAACTATGGCTACACCTTC. Its coded protein is CASSPRTGESNYGYTF.